The sequence of this T cell receptor beta chain was determined in a study of T cells of healthy individuals. The CDR3 spans 13 residues. Trimming stripped 3 bases from V and 7 bases from J, with 13 bases between. Germline values: CDR1 SGHAT, CDR2 FQNNGV. The sample holds a few counts of this clonotype. MiXCR, applied by TCRdb to the 5' RACE reads, yields one record per CDR3 protein. The repertoire holds tens of thousands of distinct CDR3 sequences, with under 15% as singletons. This sequence was found in a human donor in good health. The chain carries TRBV11-2 and TRBJ2-7; a weak D match, TRBD2 (7 bases). The CDR3 DNA reads TGTGCCAGCAGCTTCCGGGGGCGGGAGGAGCAGTACTTC. It encodes CASSFRGREEQYF.